This passage covers 13 T cell receptor beta chains from one sample sequenced in a study of blood T cell repertoires in COVID-19. Method: immunoSEQ multiplex PCR; TCRdb's copy keeps in-frame clones and lacks some. The sample lists some 250,000 clones; around nine tenths were seen once. What was sequenced was peripheral blood. Source of these receptors: a woman in her forties who had recovered from COVID-19.

Worth noting for this clone: Different DNA sequences within this sample yield the same CDR3. This chain links TRBV5-1 with TRBJ2-1; D not resolved. The CDR3 is 12 amino acids. Trimming shortened V by 4 bases and J by 6 bases, and 8 bases separated the two germline ends. The germline CDR1 and CDR2 sequences are SGHRS and YFSETQ. CDR3 loop: CASSPAGNEQFF. In DNA form, the CDR3 reads TGCGCCAGCAGCCCCGCCGGCAATGAGCAGTTCTTC.

This chain joins TRBV3-1 (or the pseudogene TRBV3-2) and TRBJ1-1; D not resolved. CDR1 LGHDT and CDR2 YNNKEL come from the germline V gene (reference sequence). The CDR3 consists of 15 residues. V gave up 4 bases and J gave up 5 bases, with 17 bases separating them. The chain's CDR3 is CASSPPAGRRTEAFF. The CDR3 DNA reads as TGTGCCAGCAGCCCTCCGGCCGGGCGGAGGACTGAAGCTTTCTTT.

A single count supports this clone. The genes are TRBV30 and TRBJ2-7, with 14 nucleotides matching TRBD2. Germline CDR1 and CDR2: GTSNPN and SVGIG (reference sequence). The ends lost 5 bases at V and 4 bases at J; junction bases unmatched: 4. The CDR3 extends over 14 amino acids. The CDR3 coding sequence is TGTGCCTGGCGACTAGCGGGGGGGGTTTACGAGCAGTACTTC. As protein: CAWRLAGGVYEQYF.

CDR3 residues: CASSQAGGANEQFF. The DNA for the CDR3 is TGTGCCAGCAGCCAAGCGGGTGGGGCCAATGAGCAGTTCTTC. The chain recombines TRBV4-2 with TRBJ2-1; a possible D gene is TRBD1 (5 bases). The ends were cut back, 1 base at V and 6 bases at J, with 10 bases in the middle. The germline CDR1 and CDR2 sequences are LGHNA and YNFKEQ. The CDR3 extends over 14 amino acids.

This chain uses TRBV19 with TRBJ2-1; TRBD2 might be the D (6 bases). V was pared by 3 bases and J by 9 bases, with 9 bases between. The length of the CDR3 is 12 residues. Looked up from germline, CDR1 is LNHDA and CDR2 is SQIVND (reference sequence). The CDR3 region is CASSIPGGEQFF. CDR3 nucleotide sequence: TGTGCCAGTAGTATTCCCGGGGGTGAGCAGTTCTTC.

This clone appeared once. V usage is TRBV28 and J usage is TRBJ1-5; tentative D call: TRBD1 (6 bases). The CDR3 sequence is 14 residues long. Germline V gives CDR1 MDHEN, CDR2 SYDVKM. Trimming shortened V by 7 bases and J by 7 bases, and 17 bases separated the two germline ends. CDR3 in amino acids: CASTMGGAGQPQHF. The CDR3 nucleotides are TGTGCCAGCACCATGGGGGGGGCAGGGCAGCCCCAGCATTTT.

This sequence joins TRBV9 and TRBJ1-6; TRBD1 agrees at 9 bases. J was trimmed by 9 bases and V by 0 bases; bases with no gene match: 4. The CDR3 runs to 15 residues. Germline lookup yields CDR1 SGDLS and CDR2 YYNGEE. The CDR3 loop is CASSVDGTGPSPLHF. The CDR3 region has the DNA TGTGCCAGCAGCGTAGATGGGACAGGGCCTTCACCCCTCCACTTT.

J is TRBJ2-1 and V is TRBV9; possible D gene TRBD2, 7 bases. Trimming took 4 bases from V and 12 from J, leaving 26 bases between them. Germline V gives CDR1 SGDLS, CDR2 YYNGEE. The length of the CDR3 is 16 residues. CDR3 amino acids: CASSPRSGLGGGGQFF. The CDR3 nucleotides are TGTGCCAGCAGCCCCCGAAGCGGGCTCGGAGGGGGGGGGCAGTTCTTC.

The chain carries TRBV30 and TRBJ2-7; D unclear. Germline lookup yields CDR1 GTSNPN and CDR2 SVGIG (reference sequence). The CDR3 has 14 residues. Trimming left V 3 bases short and J 0 bases short, with 12 bases between. In nucleotides, the CDR3 is TGTGCCTGGAGCCTCAGATCAAGCTCCTACGAGCAGTACTTC. The encoded protein is CAWSLRSSSYEQYF.

The chain links TRBV28 to TRBJ2-1; the match to TRBD2 covers 9 bases. From germline, CDR1 is MDHEN and CDR2 SYDVKM. There are 15 residues in the CDR3. V lost 2 bases to trimming and J lost 6 bases; unmatched junction nucleotides: 5. Here the CDR3 reads CASSLGLAGTNEQFF. The CDR3 coding sequence is TGTGCCAGCAGTTTAGGGCTAGCGGGGACCAATGAGCAGTTCTTC.

About this clone itself: One end of the junction varies from germline; a read error may be responsible. V is TRBV6-5 and J is TRBJ2-5; 8 nucleotides line up with TRBD2. Germline CDR1 and CDR2: MNHEY and SVGAGI. This CDR3 comprises 13 residues. DNA of the CDR3: TGTGCCAGCACCAACTCCGGGACTAGAATGCTGGACTTC. The encoded protein is CASTNSGTRMLDF.

This rearrangement joins TRBV5-5 to TRBJ2-2, with 7 bases identical to TRBD2. The CDR3 is made up of 14 amino acids. Germline trimming cut 4 bases from V and 6 bases from J; bases unmatched to any gene: 6. Per germline, CDR1 SGHKS and CDR2 YYEKEE (reference sequence). In DNA form, the CDR3 reads TGTGCCAGCAGCCCCGGACGGGGGGCCGGGGAGCTGTTTTTT. Residues: CASSPGRGAGELFF.

V gene TRBV10-2 combines with J gene TRBJ1-1; D is unresolved. Trimming stripped 0 bases from V and 6 bases from J, with 11 bases between. CDR1 is WSHSY, CDR2 SAAADI, per germline. The CDR3 loop spans 14 amino acids. CDR3 bases: TGCGCCAGCAGTGAGTCGGTAAGCCGGGCTGAAGCTTTCTTT. Protein product: CASSESVSRAEAFF.